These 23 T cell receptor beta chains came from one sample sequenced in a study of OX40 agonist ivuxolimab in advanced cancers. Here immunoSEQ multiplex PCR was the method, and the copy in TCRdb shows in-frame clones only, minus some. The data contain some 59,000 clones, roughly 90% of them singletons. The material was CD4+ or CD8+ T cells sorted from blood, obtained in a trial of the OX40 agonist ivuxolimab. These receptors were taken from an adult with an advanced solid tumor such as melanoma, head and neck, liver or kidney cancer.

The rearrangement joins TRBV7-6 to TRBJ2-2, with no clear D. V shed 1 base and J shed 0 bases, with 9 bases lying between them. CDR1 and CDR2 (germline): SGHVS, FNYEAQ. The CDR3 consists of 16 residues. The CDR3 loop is CASSLVGHPNTGELFF. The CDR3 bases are TGTGCCAGCAGCTTAGTTGGCCACCCGAACACCGGGGAGCTGTTTTTT. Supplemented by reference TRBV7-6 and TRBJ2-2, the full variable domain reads GAGVSQSPRYKVTKRGQDVALRCDPISGHVSLYWYRQALGQGPEFLTYFNYEAQQDKSGLPNDRFSAERPEGSISTLTIQRTEQRDSAMYRCASSLVGHPNTGELFFGEGSRLTVL.

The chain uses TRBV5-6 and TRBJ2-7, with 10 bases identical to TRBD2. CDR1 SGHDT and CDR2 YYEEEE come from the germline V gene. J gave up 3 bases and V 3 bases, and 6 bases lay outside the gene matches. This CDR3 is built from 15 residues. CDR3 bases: TGTGCCAGCAGCTCGAATCTAGCGGGAGTCTACGAGCAGTACTTC. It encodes CASSSNLAGVYEQYF.

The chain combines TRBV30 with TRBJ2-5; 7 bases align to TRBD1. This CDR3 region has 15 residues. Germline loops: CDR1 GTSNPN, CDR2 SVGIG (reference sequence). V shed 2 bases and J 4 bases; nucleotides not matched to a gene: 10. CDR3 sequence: CAWSTTGRSRETQYF. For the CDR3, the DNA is TGTGCCTGGAGTACGACAGGGCGATCGAGAGAGACCCAGTACTTC.

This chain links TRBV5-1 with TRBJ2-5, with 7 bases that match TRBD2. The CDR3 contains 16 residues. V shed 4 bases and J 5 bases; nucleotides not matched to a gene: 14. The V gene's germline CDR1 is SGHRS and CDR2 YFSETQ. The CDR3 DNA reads TGCGCCAGCAGCCCGGGTTATGAGCGGGATAGGGAGACCCAGTACTTC. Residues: CASSPGYERDRETQYF. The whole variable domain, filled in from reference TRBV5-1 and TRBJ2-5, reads KAGVTQTPRYLIKTRGQQVTLSCSPISGHRSVSWYQQTPGQGLQFLFEYFSETQRNKGNFPGRFSGRQFSNSRSEMNVSTLELGDSALYLCASSPGYERDRETQYFGPGTRLLVL.

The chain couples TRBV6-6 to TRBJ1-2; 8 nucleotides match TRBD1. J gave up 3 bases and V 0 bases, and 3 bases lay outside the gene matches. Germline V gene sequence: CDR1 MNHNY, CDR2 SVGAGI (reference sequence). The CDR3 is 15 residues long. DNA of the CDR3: TGTGCCAGCAGTTACTCATCGGGACAGGACTATGGCTACACCTTC. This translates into CASSYSSGQDYGYTF.

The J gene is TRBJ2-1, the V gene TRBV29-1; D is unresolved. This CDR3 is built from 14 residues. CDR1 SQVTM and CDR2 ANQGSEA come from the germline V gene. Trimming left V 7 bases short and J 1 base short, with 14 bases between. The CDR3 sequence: CSGKADQSYNEQFF. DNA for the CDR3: TGCAGCGGTAAGGCTGATCAATCCTACAATGAGCAGTTCTTC.

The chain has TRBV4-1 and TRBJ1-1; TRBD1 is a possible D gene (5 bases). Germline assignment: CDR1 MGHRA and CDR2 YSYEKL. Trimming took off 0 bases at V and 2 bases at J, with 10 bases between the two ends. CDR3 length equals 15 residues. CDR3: CASSQDPGLNTEAFF. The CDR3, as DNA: TGCGCCAGCAGCCAAGATCCAGGGCTTAACACTGAAGCTTTCTTT.

CDR3 coding DNA: TGTGCCAGCAGCAAACCGGGCCCCAATTCACCCCTCCACTTT. This codes for CASSKPGPNSPLHF. V and J are TRBV7-8 and TRBJ1-6; no definite D call. The germline V and J ends were trimmed by 5 bases and 7 bases, with 12 bases remaining between them. This CDR3 is built from 14 residues. Germline V lookup: CDR1 SGHVS, CDR2 FQNEAQ.

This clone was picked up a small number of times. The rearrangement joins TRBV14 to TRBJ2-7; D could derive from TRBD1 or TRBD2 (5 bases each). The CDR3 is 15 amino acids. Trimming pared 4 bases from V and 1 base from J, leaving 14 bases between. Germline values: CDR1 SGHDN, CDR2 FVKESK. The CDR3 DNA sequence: TGTGCCAGCAGCCCTCGGGGCAGGGCATCCTACGAGCAGTACTTC. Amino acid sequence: CASSPRGRASYEQYF.

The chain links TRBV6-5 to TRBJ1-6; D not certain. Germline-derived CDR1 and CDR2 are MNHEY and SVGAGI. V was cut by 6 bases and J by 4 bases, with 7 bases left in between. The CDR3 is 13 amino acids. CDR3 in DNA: TGTGCCAGCAGCCGAGAGTATAATTCACCCCTCCACTTT. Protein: CASSREYNSPLHF.

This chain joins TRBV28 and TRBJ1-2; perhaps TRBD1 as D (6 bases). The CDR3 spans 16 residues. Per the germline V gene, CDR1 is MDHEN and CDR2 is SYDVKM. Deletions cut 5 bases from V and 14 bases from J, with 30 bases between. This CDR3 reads CASSLRDPGQRSSKTF. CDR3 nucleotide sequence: TGTGCCAGCAGTCTTAGAGACCCGGGACAAAGGTCCTCTAAGACCTTC.

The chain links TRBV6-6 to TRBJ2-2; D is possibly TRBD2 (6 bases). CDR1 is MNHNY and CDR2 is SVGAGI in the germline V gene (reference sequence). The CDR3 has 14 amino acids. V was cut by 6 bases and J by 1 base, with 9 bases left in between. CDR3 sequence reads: CASSRLENTGELFF. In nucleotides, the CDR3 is TGTGCCAGCAGCCGACTAGAGAACACCGGGGAGCTGTTTTTT.

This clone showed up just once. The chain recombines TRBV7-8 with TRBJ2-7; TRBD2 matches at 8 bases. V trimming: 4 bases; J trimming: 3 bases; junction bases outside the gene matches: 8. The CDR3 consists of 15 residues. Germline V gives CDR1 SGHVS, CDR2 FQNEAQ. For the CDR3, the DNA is TGTGCCAGCAGCTCCACCGGGACTAGGGACTACGAGCAGTACTTC. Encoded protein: CASSSTGTRDYEQYF.

This CDR3 reads CASSYTSGNTIYF. CDR3 DNA sequence: TGTGCCAGCAGTTACACCTCTGGAAACACCATATATTTT. V and J are TRBV6-6 and TRBJ1-3; D not resolved. With 2 bases removed from V and 0 bases from J, the gap between germline ends came to 2 bases. The CDR3 contains 13 residues. Germline CDR1 and CDR2: MNHNY and SVGAGI (reference sequence).

CDR3 in DNA: TGTGCCATCATGGGCTCGACTAGCGGGAGCTCCGAGCAGTACTTC. This encodes CAIMGSTSGSSEQYF. The chain has TRBV10-3 and TRBJ2-7, with 12 nucleotides matching TRBD2. Germline V lookup: CDR1 ENHRY, CDR2 SYGVKD. The CDR3 runs to 15 residues. V lost 7 bases and J lost 6; bases outside the gene matches: 10.

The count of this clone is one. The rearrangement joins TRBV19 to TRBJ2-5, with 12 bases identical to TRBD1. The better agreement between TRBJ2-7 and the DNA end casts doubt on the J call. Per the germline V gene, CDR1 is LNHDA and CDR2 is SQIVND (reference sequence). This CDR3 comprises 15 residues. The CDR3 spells CASSSGTGGAYEQYF. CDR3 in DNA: TGTGCCAGTAGTTCCGGGACAGGGGGCGCGTACGAGCAGTACTTC.

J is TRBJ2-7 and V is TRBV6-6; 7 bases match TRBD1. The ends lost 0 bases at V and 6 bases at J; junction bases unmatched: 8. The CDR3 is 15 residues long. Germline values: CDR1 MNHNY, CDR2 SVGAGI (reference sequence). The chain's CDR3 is CASSYSGQRLSEQYF. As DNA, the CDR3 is TGTGCCAGCAGTTACTCGGGACAGCGTCTCTCCGAGCAGTACTTC.

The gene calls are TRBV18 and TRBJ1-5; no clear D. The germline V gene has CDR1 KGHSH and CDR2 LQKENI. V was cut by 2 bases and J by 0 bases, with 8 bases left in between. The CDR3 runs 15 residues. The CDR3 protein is CASSPRFDSNQPQHF. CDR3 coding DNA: TGTGCCAGCTCACCAAGGTTTGATAGCAATCAGCCCCAGCATTTT.

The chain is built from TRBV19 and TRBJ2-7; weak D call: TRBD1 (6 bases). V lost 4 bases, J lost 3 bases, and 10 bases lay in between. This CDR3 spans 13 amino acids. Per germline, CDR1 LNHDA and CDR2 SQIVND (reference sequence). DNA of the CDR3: TGTGCCAGTAGTACTCAACAGGGCTACGAGCAGTACTTC. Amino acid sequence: CASSTQQGYEQYF.

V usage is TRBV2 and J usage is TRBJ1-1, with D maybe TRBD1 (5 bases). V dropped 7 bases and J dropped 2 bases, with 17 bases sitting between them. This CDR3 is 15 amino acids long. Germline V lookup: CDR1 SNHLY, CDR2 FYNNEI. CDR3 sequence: CASTPMPGVNTEAFF. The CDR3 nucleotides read TGTGCCAGCACCCCTATGCCGGGGGTTAACACTGAAGCTTTCTTT.

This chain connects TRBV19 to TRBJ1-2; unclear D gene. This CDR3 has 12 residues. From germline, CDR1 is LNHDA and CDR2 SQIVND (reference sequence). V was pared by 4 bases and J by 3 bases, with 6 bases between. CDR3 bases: TGTGCCAGTAGTACCCCCTACTATGGCTACACCTTC. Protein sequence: CASSTPYYGYTF.

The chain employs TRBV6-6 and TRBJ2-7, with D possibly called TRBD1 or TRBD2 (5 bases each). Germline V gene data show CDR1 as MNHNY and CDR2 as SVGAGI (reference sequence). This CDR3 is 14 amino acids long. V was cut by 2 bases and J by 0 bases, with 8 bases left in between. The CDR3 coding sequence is TGTGCCAGCAGTTACACCGGGACCTCCTACGAGCAGTACTTC. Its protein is CASSYTGTSYEQYF.

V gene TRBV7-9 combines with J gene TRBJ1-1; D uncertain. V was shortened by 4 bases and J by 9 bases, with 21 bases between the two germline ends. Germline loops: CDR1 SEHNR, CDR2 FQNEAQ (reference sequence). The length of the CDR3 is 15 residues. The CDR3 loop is CASSSILYQSGQAFF. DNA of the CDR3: TGTGCCAGCAGCTCAATACTATATCAAAGCGGGCAAGCTTTCTTT.